These 32 T cell receptor beta chains were sequenced from one sample in a study of molecular identifiers for immune sequencing clone quantification. TCRdb passed the PCR reads through MiXCR, listing each CDR3 protein once. The sample gives around 480,000 distinct CDR3 sequences, about a fifth of which show up once; approximately 0.84% is in the top ten. The sample consisted of naive CD8+ T cells from blood, with Jurkat cell RNA spiked in. As to subset: FACS-sorted CD8+CD4-CCR7+CD45RA+ naive T cells. The receptors here all came from a human donor in good health. Some libraries in this study had Jurkat cell RNA spiked in.

Only a few counts were recorded for this clonotype. At one end the junction does not follow the germline gene, possibly because of a read error. The J gene is TRBJ2-1, the V gene TRBV4-3; 16 bases align to TRBD2. This CDR3 is built from 18 residues. The germline CDR1 and CDR2 sequences are LGHNA and YSLEER. The CDR3 reads CASSQDRGTSGGVDEQSF. CDR3 DNA sequence: TGCGCCAGCAGCCAAGATCGGGGGACTAGCGGGGGGGTAGATGAGCAGTCCTTC.

As to this clonotype: At one boundary the junction diverges from the germline segment, which might be a read error. This chain connects TRBV28 to TRBJ1-1; the D is unclear. This CDR3 contains 13 residues. Germline CDR1 is MDHEN and CDR2 is SYDVKM. CDR3 sequence reads: CAGSSRRNTEAFF. The CDR3 DNA follows: TGTGCCGGCAGTTCTAGGAGGAACACTGAAGCTTTCTTT.

This clonotype showed up just a few times. The chain is built from TRBV27 and TRBJ2-7; 7 nucleotides agree with TRBD1. CDR3 length: 14 amino acids. The J segment lost 3 bases and the V segment lost 5 bases, leaving 7 bases of the junction unmatched. CDR1 MNHEY and CDR2 SMNVEV come from the germline V gene (reference sequence). The CDR3 bases are TGTGCCAGCAGTCTCCACGGACAGGACTACGAGCAGTACTTC. Translated, it gives CASSLHGQDYEQYF.

The chain carries TRBV19 and TRBJ1-4; no definite D call. Trimming pared 10 bases from V and 2 bases from J, leaving 14 bases between. CDR1 is LNHDA, CDR2 SQIVND, per germline (reference sequence). The CDR3 totals 14 residues. As DNA, the CDR3 is TGTGCCACTGTGAATTTTGCGACTAATGAAAAACTGTTTTTT. Translation gives CATVNFATNEKLFF.

The chain has TRBV19 and TRBJ2-3; D is perhaps TRBD1 (6 bases). Trimming cost V 1 base and J 4 bases, with 12 bases left between them. The germline V gene encodes CDR1 LNHDA and CDR2 SQIVND (reference sequence). CDR3 length equals 15 residues. The CDR3, as DNA: TGTGCCAGTAGTATAGTGGGGGCGTTCGCAGATACGCAGTATTTT. This gives the protein CASSIVGAFADTQYF.

This clonotype has a handful of counts. The chain joins TRBV7-9 to TRBJ1-2, with TRBD1 identical over 7 bases. V was pared by 1 base and J by 4 bases, with 9 bases of the junction left unmatched. From germline, CDR1 is SEHNR and CDR2 FQNEAQ (reference sequence). CDR3 length: 16 residues. This chain's CDR3 is CASSLGGTENIYGYTF. In nucleotides, the CDR3 is TGTGCCAGCAGCTTAGGGGGGACAGAAAACATCTATGGCTACACCTTC.

The chain carries TRBV28 and TRBJ1-3; 8 bases fit TRBD1. This CDR3 is 15 amino acids long. The ends lost 3 bases at V and 3 bases at J; junction bases unmatched: 4. Per germline, CDR1 MDHEN and CDR2 SYDVKM. The CDR3 DNA is TGTGCCAGCAGTTTCAGGGGGCGCCTTGGAAACACCATATATTTT. It yields the protein CASSFRGRLGNTIYF. Combining the CDR3 with reference TRBV28 and TRBJ1-3 gives the whole variable domain DVKVTQSSRYLVKRTGEKVFLECVQDMDHENMFWYRQDPGLGLRLIYFSYDVKMKEKGDIPEGYSVSREKKERFSLILESASTNQTSMYLCASSFRGRLGNTIYFGEGSWLTVV.

Many counts were recorded for this clonotype. The genes are TRBV6-2 or TRBV6-3 and TRBJ2-7, with D perhaps being TRBD1 or TRBD2 (5 bases each). The CDR3 runs to 14 residues. V was trimmed by 2 bases and J by 10 bases, leaving 18 bases between them. Germline CDR1 and CDR2: MNHEY and SVGEGT. The CDR3 sequence is CASSYRDPDYIQYF. The CDR3 nucleotides read TGTGCCAGCAGTTACCGGGACCCCGACTACATACAGTACTTC.

This clonotype has ten or more counts. This chain connects TRBV28 to TRBJ1-1, with D perhaps TRBD1 (5 bases). CDR3 size: 15 residues. V was pared by 2 bases and J by 0 bases, with 10 bases between. Looked up from germline, CDR1 is MDHEN and CDR2 is SYDVKM. CDR3 nucleotides: TGTGCCAGCAGTTTAGACAGATTCCTGAACACTGAAGCTTTCTTT. Its translation: CASSLDRFLNTEAFF.

This rearrangement joins TRBV28 to TRBJ1-3; D unresolved. The V end was cut by 6 bases, the J end by 3 bases, with 12 bases between. Germline lookup yields CDR1 MDHEN and CDR2 SYDVKM. There are 14 residues in the CDR3. CDR3 bases: TGTGCCAGCAGCCCCAGGACGCTTGGAAACACCATATATTTT. Protein product: CASSPRTLGNTIYF.

To note about this clonotype: Possible read error: a much larger clone is one base away. CDR3: CASVGTLLNTEAFF. CDR3 nucleotides: TGTGCCAGTGTCGGGACGCTCCTGAACACTGAAGCTTTCTTT. The chain joins TRBV6-2 or TRBV6-3 to TRBJ1-1; D may be TRBD1 (5 bases). Trimming left V 9 bases short and J 0 bases short, with 14 bases between. Germline V gene sequence: CDR1 MNHEY, CDR2 SVGEGT. The CDR3 runs 14 residues.

This clonotype was observed many times. V gene TRBV20-1 combines with J gene TRBJ2-5, with a weak D call TRBD1 (6 bases). CDR3 size: 16 residues. Per germline, CDR1 DFQATT and CDR2 SNEGSKA (reference sequence). The V end lost 1 base, the J end lost 0 bases, and 15 bases lay between the germline ends. The CDR3 nucleotides read TGCAGTGCTAGAGCCCAAGGGGGTGACTACCAAGAGACCCAGTACTTC. Its protein product is CSARAQGGDYQETQYF.

As to this clonotype: A much larger clone sits a single nucleotide away, making a read error possible. The CDR3 region has the DNA TGTGCCAGCCGCTTAAAGAGGACAGGGCCCGACGAGCAGTACTTC. Its protein is CASRLKRTGPDEQYF. The rearrangement links TRBV13 to TRBJ2-7; TRBD1 aligns across 8 bases. The CDR3 runs 15 residues. Germline loops: CDR1 PRHDT, CDR2 FYEKMQ (reference sequence).

This clonotype was recorded many times. V is TRBV20-1 and J is TRBJ2-7; 8 bases map to TRBD2. Germline-derived CDR1 and CDR2 are DFQATT and SNEGSKA (reference sequence). V lost 3 bases and J lost 0; bases outside the gene matches: 4. This CDR3 comprises 14 residues. The CDR3 protein is CSASERGPSYEQYF. Written as DNA, the CDR3 is TGCAGTGCTAGCGAGCGGGGGCCCTCCTACGAGCAGTACTTC.

This clonotype turned up a few times. The chain joins TRBV5-5 to TRBJ1-6; no clear D gene. Germline V lookup: CDR1 SGHKS, CDR2 YYEKEE (reference sequence). V lost 0 bases and J 8 bases, leaving 6 bases between the germline ends. The CDR3 consists of 13 residues. CDR3 sequence: CASSLVLDSPLHF. DNA for the CDR3: TGTGCCAGCAGCTTGGTCCTAGATTCACCCCTCCACTTT.

In this sample, this clonotype turned up many times. The V gene is TRBV4-3, the J gene TRBJ2-7; D is perhaps TRBD2 (6 bases). Germline CDR1 reads LGHNA; CDR2 reads YSLEER. There are 14 residues in the CDR3. Trimming shortened V by 2 bases and J by 3 bases, and 11 bases separated the two germline ends. CDR3 bases: TGCGCCAGCAGCCAATACCCGACTAGCTACGAGCAGTACTTC. This encodes CASSQYPTSYEQYF.

This clonotype was detected ten times or more. The rearrangement uses TRBV28 and TRBJ1-5; D is unclear. The CDR3 spans 14 residues. The germline V and J ends were trimmed by 4 bases and 4 bases, with 11 bases remaining between them. Per germline, CDR1 MDHEN and CDR2 SYDVKM. The CDR3 spells CASSWQNVNQPQHF. The CDR3 nucleotides read TGTGCCAGCAGTTGGCAGAACGTGAATCAGCCCCAGCATTTT.

The chain has TRBV19 and TRBJ1-1; D is uncertain. Germline CDR1 and CDR2: LNHDA and SQIVND (reference sequence). The CDR3 length is 14 residues. Trimming cost V 5 bases and J 0 bases, with 10 bases left between them. CDR3 amino acids: CASSLNGMNTEAFF. Written as DNA, the CDR3 is TGTGCCAGTAGTCTGAACGGGATGAACACTGAAGCTTTCTTT.

Details on this clonotype: This could be a read error, since a much larger clone is one nucleotide away. The chain has TRBV20-1 and TRBJ2-3, with D possibly being TRBD1 or TRBD2 (5 bases each). The CDR3 runs 17 residues. V was trimmed by 0 bases and J by 2 bases, leaving 18 bases between them. CDR1 and CDR2 from the germline V gene are DFQATT and SNEGSKA (reference sequence). The CDR3 region has the DNA TGCAGTGCTAGAGAGGCGTACCGGGGCAGGGTCACAGATACGCAGTATTTT. Residues: CSAREAYRGRVTDTQYF.

This clonotype was seen only once. A much larger clone sits a single nucleotide away, making a read error possible. This rearrangement joins TRBV10-2 to TRBJ2-3, with no clear D. Germline CDR1 is WSHSY and CDR2 is SAAADI. The CDR3 contains 16 residues. For the CDR3, the DNA is TGCGCCGGCAGTGAGTCGTTTGACCCTAGCACAGATACGCAGTATTTT. It yields the protein CAGSESFDPSTDTQYF.

Worth noting for this clonotype: A much larger clone lies a single base off, so this may be a read error. The chain links TRBV5-5 to TRBJ2-7; 11 bases map to TRBD2. The germline V gene encodes CDR1 SGHKS and CDR2 YYEKEE (reference sequence). CDR3 size: 14 residues. This chain's CDR3 is CASAFTSGSYEHYF. CDR3 DNA sequence: TGTGCCAGCGCCTTCACTAGCGGGAGTTACGAGCATTACTTC.

The sample holds a few counts of this clonotype. V usage is TRBV4-3 and J usage is TRBJ2-7, with D maybe TRBD1 (5 bases). Trimming shortened V by 4 bases and J by 3 bases, and 10 bases separated the two germline ends. The V gene's germline CDR1 is LGHNA and CDR2 YSLEER. CDR3 size: 13 residues. CDR3 in DNA: TGCGCCAGCAGCCCACAGGTATACTACGAGCAGTACTTC. Translating it yields CASSPQVYYEQYF.

This clonotype has just one count. It may be a read error: a sequence one base away is much more abundant. The V and J genes are TRBV6-2 or TRBV6-3 and TRBJ2-7; TRBD2 might be the D (5 bases). Germline V gene data show CDR1 as MNHEY and CDR2 as SVGEGT. Trimming stripped 10 bases from V and 3 bases from J, with 13 bases between. The CDR3 sequence is 12 residues long. CDR3 in amino acids: CANTGESYEQYF. CDR3 nucleotide sequence: TGTGCCAACACTGGGGAGAGCTACGAGCAGTACTTC.

As to this clonotype: The junction differs from germline at one of its ends, possibly a read error. V is TRBV7-9 and J is TRBJ2-5, with D unclear. The germline gives CDR1 SEHNR, CDR2 FQNEAQ (reference sequence). The CDR3 is 15 residues long. The CDR3 DNA follows: TGTGCCAACAGCTCAAGTGGGATCGAATTAGAGACCCAGTACTTC. Residues: CANSSSGIELETQYF.

This clonotype came up a few times. The V gene is TRBV10-1, the J gene TRBJ1-5; D call uncertain. Germline values: CDR1 WNHNN, CDR2 SYGVQD (reference sequence). CDR3 size: 14 residues. V lost 6 bases and J lost 2, with 11 bases in between. The DNA of the CDR3 is TGCGCCAGCAGGAATCAGAGGGGCAATCAGCCCCAGCATTTT. It is translated as CASRNQRGNQPQHF.

This clonotype was observed many times. The chain employs TRBV7-6 and TRBJ1-1; perhaps TRBD1 as D (5 bases). The CDR3 has 14 residues. Trimming cost V 5 bases and J 0 bases, with 10 bases left between them. The germline V gene encodes CDR1 SGHVS and CDR2 FNYEAQ. The DNA for the CDR3 is TGTGCCAGCAGCCCCGGGGCCATGAACACTGAAGCTTTCTTT. This sequence encodes CASSPGAMNTEAFF.

This clonotype was detected once. A much more abundant neighbour one base away suggests this may be a read error. For the CDR3, the DNA is TGTGCCAGCAGTTGCGCCGCCAGCGGGAGTGAGACCCAGTACTTC. It is translated as CASSCAASGSETQYF. This chain links TRBV6-5 with TRBJ2-5; 8 bases are shared with TRBD2. V dropped 4 bases and J dropped 5; count of bases not matched to a gene: 9. The germline CDR1 and CDR2 sequences are MNHEY and SVGAGI. The CDR3 sequence is 15 residues long.

Concerning this clonotype: An end of the junction differs from the germline gene, which may be a read error. The chain carries TRBV5-4 and TRBJ1-1; a possible D gene is TRBD1 (5 bases). Germline values: CDR1 SGHNT, CDR2 YYREEE (reference sequence). The CDR3 covers 17 residues. The CDR3 loop reads CASSRPTDQIMNTEALF. The CDR3 DNA reads as TGTGCCAGCAGCAGACCGACAGACCAGATAATGAACACTGAAGCTCTCTTT.

This chain uses TRBV29-1 with TRBJ2-1; 7 bases match TRBD1. V shed 7 bases and J 6 bases; nucleotides not matched to a gene: 12. The CDR3 length is 14 residues. The germline CDR1 and CDR2 sequences are SQVTM and ANQGSEA. DNA of the CDR3: TGCAGCGCCAAACATACAGGGGTGAGCAATGAGCAGTTCTTC. Translated: CSAKHTGVSNEQFF.

The V and J genes are TRBV7-8 and TRBJ2-1, with D hard to call. The germline gives CDR1 SGHVS, CDR2 FQNEAQ. The CDR3 is made up of 16 amino acids. Between the trimmed V and J ends, which lost 1 base and 6 bases, there was a span of 16 bases. The CDR3 is CASSLVGLPTGNEQFF. The CDR3 nucleotides read TGTGCCAGCAGCTTAGTAGGCCTACCAACCGGCAATGAGCAGTTCTTC.

The chain combines TRBV9 with TRBJ1-1, with TRBD1 matching 7 bases. Germline CDR1 is SGDLS and CDR2 is YYNGEE. J lost 7 bases, V lost 3 bases, and 6 bases had no gene match. This CDR3 is 13 amino acids long. DNA for the CDR3: TGTGCCAGCAGCGCCTGGGACAGCAATGAAGCTTTCTTT. Its protein product is CASSAWDSNEAFF.

With respect to this clonotype: A read error is possible here, since a much larger clone lies one base away. CDR3 nucleotides: TGCGCCAGCAGCCAAGAAAACCCCCGTTCACCCCTCCACTTT. Its protein product is CASSQENPRSPLHF. V is TRBV4-3 and J is TRBJ1-6; no reliable D call. CDR1 and CDR2 (germline): LGHNA, YSLEER. This CDR3 has 14 amino acids. Between the trimmed V and J ends, which lost 0 bases and 9 bases, there was a span of 9 bases.